This T cell receptor beta chain was observed in a study of blood T cell repertoires in COVID-19. Seattle's cohort entered during active infection and was followed longitudinally. Unmatched junction bases numbered 15, after V lost 4 bases and J lost 7 bases. Germline V gene lookup returns CDR1 LNHDA and CDR2 SQIVND (reference sequence). This CDR3 contains 18 residues. The method was immunoSEQ multiplex PCR; TCRdb's version includes in-frame clones alone and lacks a portion of them. The sample holds 75,000 to 95,000 clones; about 74% are singletons and the top ten take approximately 4.1%. The sequenced sample consisted of peripheral blood. This receptor was identified in a man between 65 and 85 years old with COVID-19, enrolled during active disease. V gene TRBV19 combines with J gene TRBJ2-1; TRBD2 matches 11 bases. CDR3 region: CASSTPSSLAGGGNEQFF. The CDR3 DNA is TGTGCCAGTAGTACCCCGTCCTCTCTAGCGGGAGGAGGAAATGAGCAGTTCTTC.